This T cell receptor beta chain was obtained from a study of blood T cell repertoires in COVID-19. Study summary: Spain, Italy and the United States supplied samples that represented acute and convalescent COVID-19.

Per the original data handling: Nucleated cell counts were estimated from reference gene primer amplification. TCRdb keeps only in-frame clones here, not all; method: immunoSEQ multiplex PCR. D and trimming come from the DNA, and the V and J calls and clone size come from that table. The sample holds under 250,000 clones, approximately 82% seen once. This receptor was taken from a man between 45 and 60 years old with active or convalescent COVID-19. The sequenced material came from peripheral blood.

CDR3 sequence (DNA): TGCGCCAGCAGCTTGGCGGCAGGGCTAAAGTATGGCTACACCTTC. This encodes CASSLAAGLKYGYTF. The chain is built from TRBV5-1 and TRBJ1-2; D might be TRBD1 (5 bases). This CDR3 comprises 15 residues. V shed 0 bases and J shed 5 bases, with 14 bases lying between them. CDR1 is SGHRS, CDR2 YFSETQ, per germline. Based on the CDR3 plus reference TRBV5-1 and TRBJ1-2, the full variable domain is KAGVTQTPRYLIKTRGQQVTLSCSPISGHRSVSWYQQTPGQGLQFLFEYFSETQRNKGNFPGRFSGRQFSNSRSEMNVSTLELGDSALYLCASSLAAGLKYGYTFGSGTRLTVV.